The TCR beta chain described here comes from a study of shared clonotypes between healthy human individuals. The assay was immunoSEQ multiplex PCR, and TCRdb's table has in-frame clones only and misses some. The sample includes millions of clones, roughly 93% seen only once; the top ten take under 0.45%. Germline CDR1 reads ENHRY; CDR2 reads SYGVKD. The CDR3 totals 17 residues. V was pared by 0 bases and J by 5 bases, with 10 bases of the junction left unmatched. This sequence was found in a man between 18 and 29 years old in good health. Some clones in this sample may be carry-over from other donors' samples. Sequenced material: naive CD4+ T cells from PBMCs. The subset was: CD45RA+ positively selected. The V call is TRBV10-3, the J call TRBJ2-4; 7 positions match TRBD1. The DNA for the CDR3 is TGTGCCATCAGTGAGTCGTCTACAGGGGCCCGAGAAAACATTCAGTACTTC. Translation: CAISESSTGARENIQYF.